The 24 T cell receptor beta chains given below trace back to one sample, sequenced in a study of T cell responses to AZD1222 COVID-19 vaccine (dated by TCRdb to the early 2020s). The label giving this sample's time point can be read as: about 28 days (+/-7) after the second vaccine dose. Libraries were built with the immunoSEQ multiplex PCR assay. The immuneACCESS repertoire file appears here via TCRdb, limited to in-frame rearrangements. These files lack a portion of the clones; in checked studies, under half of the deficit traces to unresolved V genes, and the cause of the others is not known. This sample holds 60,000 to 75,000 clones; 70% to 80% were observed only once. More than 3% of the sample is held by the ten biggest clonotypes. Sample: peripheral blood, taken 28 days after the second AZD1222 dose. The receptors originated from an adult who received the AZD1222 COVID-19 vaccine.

The CDR3 spells CASSLVGDEQYF. The CDR3 DNA is TGTGCCAGCAGCTTGGTAGGGGACGAGCAGTACTTC. V is TRBV5-6 and J is TRBJ2-7; D possibly corresponds to TRBD1 (5 bases). The CDR3 runs to 12 residues. V lost 0 bases, J lost 5 bases, and 6 bases lay in between. Germline CDR1 SGHDT, CDR2 YYEEEE.

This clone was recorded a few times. This CDR3 reads CASSTEWADTQYF. CDR3 nucleotide sequence: TGTGCCAGCTCGACGGAGTGGGCAGATACGCAGTATTTT. The chain links TRBV18 to TRBJ2-3; no reliable D call. V was clipped by 6 bases and J by 4 bases, with 11 bases between them. Germline CDR1 and CDR2: KGHSH and LQKENI. The CDR3 loop spans 13 amino acids.

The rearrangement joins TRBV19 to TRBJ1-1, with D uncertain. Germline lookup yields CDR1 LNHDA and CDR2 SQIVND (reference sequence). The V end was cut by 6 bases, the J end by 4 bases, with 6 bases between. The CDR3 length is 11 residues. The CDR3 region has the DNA TGTGCCAGTAGGGCGGTCACTGAAGCTTTCTTT. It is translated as CASRAVTEAFF.

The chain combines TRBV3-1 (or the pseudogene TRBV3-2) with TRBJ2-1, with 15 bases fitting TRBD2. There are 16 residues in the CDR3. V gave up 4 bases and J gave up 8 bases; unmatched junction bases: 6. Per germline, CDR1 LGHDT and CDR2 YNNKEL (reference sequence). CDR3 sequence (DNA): TGTGCCAGCAGCCTAACTGGACTAGCGGGGGGGCATGAGCAGTTCTTC. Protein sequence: CASSLTGLAGGHEQFF.

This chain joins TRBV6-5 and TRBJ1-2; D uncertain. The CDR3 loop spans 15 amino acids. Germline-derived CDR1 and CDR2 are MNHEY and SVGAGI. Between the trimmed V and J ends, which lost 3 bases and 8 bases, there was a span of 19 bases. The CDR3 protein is CASSYSGPLYGGYTF. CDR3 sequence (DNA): TGTGCCAGCAGTTATTCCGGACCGTTATATGGGGGCTACACCTTC.

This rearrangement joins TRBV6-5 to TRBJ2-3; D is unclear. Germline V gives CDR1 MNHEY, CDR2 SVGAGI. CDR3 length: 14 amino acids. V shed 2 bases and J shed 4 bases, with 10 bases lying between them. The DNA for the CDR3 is TGTGCCAGCAGTTACGGACCGCCCGCAGATACGCAGTATTTT. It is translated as CASSYGPPADTQYF.

CDR3 sequence (DNA): TGTGCCAGCAGCCCCCCATACCGACAGGCCTTGAACACTGAAGCTTTCTTT. Protein sequence: CASSPPYRQALNTEAFF. The rearrangement uses TRBV5-6 and TRBJ1-1, with D possibly being TRBD1 (6 bases). Trimming removed 4 bases at V and 0 bases at J, with 19 bases between. The CDR3 is 17 residues long. Germline V gene lookup returns CDR1 SGHDT and CDR2 YYEEEE.

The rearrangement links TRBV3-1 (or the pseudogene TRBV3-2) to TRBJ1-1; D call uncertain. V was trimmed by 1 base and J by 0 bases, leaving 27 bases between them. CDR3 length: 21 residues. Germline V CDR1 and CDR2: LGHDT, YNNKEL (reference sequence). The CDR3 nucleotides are TGTGCCAGCAGCCAAGGCCGGGCCAAAAACCAGACGGTAGGAATGAACACTGAAGCTTTCTTT. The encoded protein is CASSQGRAKNQTVGMNTEAFF.

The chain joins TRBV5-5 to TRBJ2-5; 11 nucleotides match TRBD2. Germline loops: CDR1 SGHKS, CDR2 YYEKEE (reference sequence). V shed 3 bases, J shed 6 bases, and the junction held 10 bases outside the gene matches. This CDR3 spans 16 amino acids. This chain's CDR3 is CASSYNLAGGPKTQYF. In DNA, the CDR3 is TGTGCCAGCAGCTACAACTTAGCGGGGGGGCCGAAGACCCAGTACTTC.

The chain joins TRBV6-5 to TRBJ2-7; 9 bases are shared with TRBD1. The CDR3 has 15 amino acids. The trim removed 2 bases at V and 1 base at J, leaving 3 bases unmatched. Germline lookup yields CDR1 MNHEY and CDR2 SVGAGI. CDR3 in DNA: TGTGCCAGCAGTTACGGTGGGACAGGGTCCTACGAGCAGTACTTC. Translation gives CASSYGGTGSYEQYF.

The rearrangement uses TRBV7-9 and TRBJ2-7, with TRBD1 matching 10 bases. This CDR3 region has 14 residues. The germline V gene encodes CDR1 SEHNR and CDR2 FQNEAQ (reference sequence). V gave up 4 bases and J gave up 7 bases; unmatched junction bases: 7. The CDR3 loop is CASSWGTGVREQYF. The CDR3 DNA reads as TGTGCCAGCAGCTGGGGGACAGGGGTTAGGGAGCAGTACTTC. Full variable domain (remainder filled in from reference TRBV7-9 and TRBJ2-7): DTGVSQNPRHKITKRGQNVTFRCDPISEHNRLYWYRQTLGQGPEFLTYFQNEAQLEKSRLLSDRFSAERPKGSFSTLEIQRTEQGDSAMYLCASSWGTGVREQYFGPGTRLTVT.

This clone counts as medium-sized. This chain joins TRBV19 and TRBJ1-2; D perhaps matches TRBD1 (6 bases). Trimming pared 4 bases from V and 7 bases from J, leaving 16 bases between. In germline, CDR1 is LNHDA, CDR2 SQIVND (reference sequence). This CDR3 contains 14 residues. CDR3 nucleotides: TGTGCCAGTAGTACCCGGGCTCAGGGGTCTGGCTACACCTTC. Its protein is CASSTRAQGSGYTF.

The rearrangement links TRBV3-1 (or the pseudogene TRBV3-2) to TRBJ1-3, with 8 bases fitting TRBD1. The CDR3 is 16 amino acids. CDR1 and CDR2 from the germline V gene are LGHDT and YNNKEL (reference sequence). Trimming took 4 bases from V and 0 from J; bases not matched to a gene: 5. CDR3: CASSLGQVRSGNTIYF. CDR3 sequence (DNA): TGTGCCAGCAGCCTGGGACAGGTTCGCTCTGGAAACACCATATATTTT.

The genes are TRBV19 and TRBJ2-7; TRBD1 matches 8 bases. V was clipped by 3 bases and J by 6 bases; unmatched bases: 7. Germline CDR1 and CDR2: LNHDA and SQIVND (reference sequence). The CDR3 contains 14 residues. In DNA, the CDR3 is TGTGCCAGTAGTATGACTTCCAGGGGGCGCGAGCAGTACTTC. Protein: CASSMTSRGREQYF.

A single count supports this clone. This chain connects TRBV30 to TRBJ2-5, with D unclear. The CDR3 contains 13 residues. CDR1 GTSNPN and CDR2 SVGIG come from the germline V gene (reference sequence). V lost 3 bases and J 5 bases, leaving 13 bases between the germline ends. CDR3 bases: TGTGCCTGGAGGCCCCCCGGCGCGGAGACCCAGTACTTC. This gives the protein CAWRPPGAETQYF.

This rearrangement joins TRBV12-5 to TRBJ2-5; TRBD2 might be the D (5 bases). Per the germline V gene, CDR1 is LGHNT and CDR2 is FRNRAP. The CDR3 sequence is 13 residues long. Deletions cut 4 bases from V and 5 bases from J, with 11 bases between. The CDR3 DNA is TGTGCTAGTGGTTGGGTGGGAGTGGAGACCCAGTACTTC. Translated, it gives CASGWVGVETQYF.

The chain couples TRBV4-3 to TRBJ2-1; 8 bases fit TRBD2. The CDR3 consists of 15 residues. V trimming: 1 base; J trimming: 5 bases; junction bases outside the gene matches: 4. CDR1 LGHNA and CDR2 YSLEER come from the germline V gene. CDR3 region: CASSQVLAGHNEQFF. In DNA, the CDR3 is TGCGCCAGCAGCCAAGTATTAGCGGGACACAATGAGCAGTTCTTC.

CDR3 in DNA: TGTGCCACTGGCCTCAGGGGGCGAACTAATGAAAAACTGTTTTTT. Translated, it gives CATGLRGRTNEKLFF. The chain links TRBV24-1 to TRBJ1-4, with 8 bases that match TRBD1. From germline, CDR1 is KGHDR and CDR2 SFDVKD. The CDR3 loop spans 15 amino acids. Unmatched junction bases numbered 7, after V lost 10 bases and J lost 1 base.

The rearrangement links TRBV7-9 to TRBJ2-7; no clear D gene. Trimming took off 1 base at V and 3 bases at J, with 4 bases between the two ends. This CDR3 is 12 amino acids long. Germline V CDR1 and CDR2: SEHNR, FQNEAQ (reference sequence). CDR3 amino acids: CASSLGSYEQYF. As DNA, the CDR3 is TGTGCCAGCAGCTTAGGTAGCTACGAGCAGTACTTC.

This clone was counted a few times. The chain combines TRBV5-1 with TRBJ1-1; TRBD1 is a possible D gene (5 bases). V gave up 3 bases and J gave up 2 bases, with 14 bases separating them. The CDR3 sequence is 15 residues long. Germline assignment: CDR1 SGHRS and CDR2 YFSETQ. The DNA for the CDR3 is TGCGCCAGCAGCTCTGGGGACGGGAGAAACACTGAAGCTTTCTTT. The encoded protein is CASSSGDGRNTEAFF. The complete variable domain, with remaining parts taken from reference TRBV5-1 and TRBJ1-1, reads KAGVTQTPRYLIKTRGQQVTLSCSPISGHRSVSWYQQTPGQGLQFLFEYFSETQRNKGNFPGRFSGRQFSNSRSEMNVSTLELGDSALYLCASSSGDGRNTEAFFGQGTRLTVV.

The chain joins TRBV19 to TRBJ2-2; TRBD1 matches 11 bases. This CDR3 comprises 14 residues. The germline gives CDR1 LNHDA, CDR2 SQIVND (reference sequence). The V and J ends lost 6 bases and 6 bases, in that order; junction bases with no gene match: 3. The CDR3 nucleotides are TGTGCCAGTAGACGGGACAGGGGGGCCGGGGAGCTGTTTTTT. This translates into CASRRDRGAGELFF.

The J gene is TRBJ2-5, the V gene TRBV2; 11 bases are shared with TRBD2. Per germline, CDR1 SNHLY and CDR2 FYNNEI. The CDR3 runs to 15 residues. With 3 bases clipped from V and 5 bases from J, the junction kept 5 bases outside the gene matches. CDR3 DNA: TGTGCCAGCAGTGAGCTAGCGGGGGGATGGGAGACCCAGTACTTC. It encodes CASSELAGGWETQYF.

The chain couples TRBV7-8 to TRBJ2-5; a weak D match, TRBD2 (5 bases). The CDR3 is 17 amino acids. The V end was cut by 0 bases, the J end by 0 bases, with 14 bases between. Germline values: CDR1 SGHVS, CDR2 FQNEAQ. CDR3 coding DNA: TGTGCCAGCAGCTTAGCCCGGACTCAGCGGTACCAAGAGACCCAGTACTTC. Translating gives CASSLARTQRYQETQYF.

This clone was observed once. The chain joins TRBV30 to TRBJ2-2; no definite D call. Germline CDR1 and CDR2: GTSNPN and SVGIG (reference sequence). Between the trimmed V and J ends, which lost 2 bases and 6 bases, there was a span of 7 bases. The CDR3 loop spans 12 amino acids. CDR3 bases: TGTGCCTGGAGTCGAGGTGCCGGGGAGCTGTTTTTT. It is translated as CAWSRGAGELFF.